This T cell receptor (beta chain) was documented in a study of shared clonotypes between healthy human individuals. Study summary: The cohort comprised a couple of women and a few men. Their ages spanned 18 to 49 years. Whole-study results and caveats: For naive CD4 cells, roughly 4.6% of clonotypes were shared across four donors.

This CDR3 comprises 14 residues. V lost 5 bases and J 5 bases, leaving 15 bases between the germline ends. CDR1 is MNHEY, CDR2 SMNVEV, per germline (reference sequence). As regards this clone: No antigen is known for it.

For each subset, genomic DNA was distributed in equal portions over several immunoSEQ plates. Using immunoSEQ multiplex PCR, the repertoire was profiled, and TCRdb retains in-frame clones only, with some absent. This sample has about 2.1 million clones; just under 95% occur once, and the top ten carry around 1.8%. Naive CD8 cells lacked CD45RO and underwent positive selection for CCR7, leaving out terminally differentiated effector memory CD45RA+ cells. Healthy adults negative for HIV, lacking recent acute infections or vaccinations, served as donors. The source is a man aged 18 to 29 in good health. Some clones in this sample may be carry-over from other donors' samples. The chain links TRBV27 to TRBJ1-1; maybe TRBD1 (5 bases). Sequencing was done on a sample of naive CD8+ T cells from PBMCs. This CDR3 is CASSPFSGETEAFF. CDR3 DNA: TGTGCCAGCAGTCCGTTTTCGGGGGAGACTGAAGCTTTCTTT.